This TCR beta chain emerged from a study of blood T cell repertoires in COVID-19. Study-wide context: Sample material is recorded as cDNA or gDNA derived from T cells, B-cell-depleted T cells, or PBMCs.

Germline V gives CDR1 GTSNPN, CDR2 SVGIG (reference sequence). The CDR3 extends over 13 amino acids. The germline V and J ends were trimmed by 2 bases and 3 bases, with 11 bases remaining between them. The authors' processing: Using reference gene primer amplification, nucleated cell counts were estimated. Here immunoSEQ multiplex PCR was the method, and the copy in TCRdb shows in-frame clones only, minus some. From that table come the V and J calls and clone size; the DNA was used to work out D and trimming. The sample has about 220,000 clones; approximately 84% are singletons. This clonotype originated in a man aged 40-49 years with active or convalescent COVID-19. The chain couples TRBV30 to TRBJ2-7, with D possibly TRBD1 on 6 matching bases. Sample: peripheral blood. As DNA, the CDR3 is TGTGCCTGGAGTCTCGAGACAGGCTACGAGCAGTACTTC. Protein sequence: CAWSLETGYEQYF. The whole variable domain, filled in from reference TRBV30 and TRBJ2-7, reads SQTIHQWPATLVQPVGSPLSLECTVEGTSNPNLYWYRQAAGRGLQLLFYSVGIGQISSEVPQNLSASRPQDRQFILSSKKLLLSDSGFYLCAWSLETGYEQYFGPGTRLTVT.